The next 14 T cell receptor beta chains were all read from a single sample in a study of blood T cell repertoires in COVID-19. Measured with immunoSEQ multiplex PCR; TCRdb has only the in-frame clones, and not every one. The table shows under 350,000 clones, with roughly 85% occurring only once. Sequencing used peripheral blood. These receptors were taken from a human donor in a cohort sampled during active COVID-19.

The chain employs TRBV2 and TRBJ1-1, with a possible D match to TRBD1 (5 bases). V was cut by 8 bases and J by 2 bases, with 15 bases left in between. Per germline, CDR1 SNHLY and CDR2 FYNNEI. The length of the CDR3 is 14 residues. CDR3 region: CASGGTILNTEAFF. The CDR3 region has the DNA TGTGCCAGCGGGGGGACGATCCTTAACACTGAAGCTTTCTTT.

This chain uses TRBV7-9 with TRBJ1-4; 11 positions match TRBD1. CDR1 and CDR2 (germline): SEHNR, FQNEAQ (reference sequence). V trimming: 5 bases; J trimming: 10 bases; junction bases outside the gene matches: 6. The CDR3 extends over 14 amino acids. Here the CDR3 DNA reads TGTGCCAGCAGCAAATCCGGGACAGGGGGAAAACTGTTTTTT. Translation gives CASSKSGTGGKLFF.

V gene TRBV7-9 combines with J gene TRBJ1-2; possibly TRBD1 for D (6 bases). This CDR3 has 12 amino acids. Germline V lookup: CDR1 SEHNR, CDR2 FQNEAQ (reference sequence). The V end was cut by 7 bases, the J end by 6 bases, with 12 bases between. The DNA for the CDR3 is TGTGCCAGCACCGACCAGGGGAATGGCTACACCTTC. It yields the protein CASTDQGNGYTF.

The chain carries TRBV18 and TRBJ2-5; a weak D match, TRBD1 (6 bases). The CDR3 extends over 17 amino acids. Germline V gene sequence: CDR1 KGHSH, CDR2 LQKENI. Between the trimmed V and J ends, which lost 2 bases and 4 bases, there was a span of 20 bases. The CDR3: CASSPKSGDRPRETQYF. CDR3 coding DNA: TGTGCCAGCTCACCAAAATCAGGGGATCGTCCAAGAGAGACCCAGTACTTC.

The chain carries TRBV20-1 and TRBJ1-1, with D perhaps matching TRBD1 (5 bases). CDR1 is DFQATT, CDR2 SNEGSKA, per germline (reference sequence). V was trimmed by 5 bases and J by 6 bases, leaving 7 bases between them. This CDR3 is built from 10 residues. The CDR3 protein is CSAGDSEAFF. The CDR3 nucleotides read TGCAGTGCTGGGGACTCTGAAGCTTTCTTT.

The chain couples TRBV5-1 to TRBJ1-6; 10 bases match TRBD1. The CDR3 runs 17 residues. Germline V gives CDR1 SGHRS, CDR2 YFSETQ. V was clipped by 2 bases and J by 9 bases; unmatched bases: 11. The chain's CDR3 is CASSFFIMGQGRSPLHF. CDR3 nucleotides: TGCGCCAGCAGCTTTTTTATTATGGGACAGGGGCGTTCACCCCTCCACTTT.

The chain couples TRBV29-1 to TRBJ1-2, with D unclear. Looked up from germline, CDR1 is SQVTM and CDR2 is ANQGSEA. The V gene lost 3 bases and the J gene lost 0 bases, with 8 bases spanning the gap. CDR3 length equals 13 residues. In DNA, the CDR3 is TGCAGCGTTGACCTACAGCCTAACTATGGCTACACCTTC. The encoded protein is CSVDLQPNYGYTF.

The chain carries TRBV18 and TRBJ2-3; possibly TRBD2 for D (6 bases). V was shortened by 3 bases and J by 1 base, with 14 bases between the two germline ends. Germline V gene data show CDR1 as KGHSH and CDR2 as LQKENI. The CDR3 consists of 16 residues. The CDR3 DNA sequence: TGTGCCAGCTCACCGATGGAGGGCGGGCGCACAGATACGCAGTATTTT. Residues: CASSPMEGGRTDTQYF.

The rearrangement links TRBV5-4 to TRBJ2-6; a weak D match, TRBD1 (6 bases). The CDR3 is 15 amino acids. V dropped 4 bases and J dropped 2 bases, with 10 bases sitting between them. The germline CDR1 and CDR2 sequences are SGHNT and YYREEE (reference sequence). Here the CDR3 reads CASSGGKTGANVLTF. CDR3 nucleotides: TGTGCCAGCAGCGGGGGCAAAACTGGGGCCAACGTCCTGACTTTC.

As for this clone: Other DNA variants within this sample encode the same CDR3. The rearrangement joins TRBV12-3 or TRBV12-4 to TRBJ1-2, with a possible D match to TRBD1 (5 bases). The CDR3 is 12 amino acids. V lost 6 bases to trimming and J lost 5 bases, with 10 bases between them. Here the CDR3 reads CASSLRGYGYTF. DNA of the CDR3: TGTGCCAGCAGCCTTCGGGGGTATGGCTACACCTTC.

The rearrangement joins TRBV20-1 to TRBJ1-1, with TRBD1 matching 9 bases. Germline loops: CDR1 DFQATT, CDR2 SNEGSKA (reference sequence). The CDR3 runs 11 residues. Trimming cost V 6 bases and J 7 bases; bases outside gene matches: 3. The CDR3 region has the DNA TGCAGTGCGGGACAGGGAGGTGAAGCTTTCTTT. Its protein is CSAGQGGEAFF.

The chain combines TRBV27 with TRBJ1-5; possible D gene TRBD1, 5 bases. The ends were cut back, 5 bases at V and 0 bases at J, with 14 bases in the middle. Germline loops: CDR1 MNHEY, CDR2 SMNVEV (reference sequence). This CDR3 contains 16 residues. Written as DNA, the CDR3 is TGTGCCAGCAGTCCAGGAGCGGGGGATAGCAATCAGCCCCAGCATTTT. Protein: CASSPGAGDSNQPQHF.

The V and J genes are TRBV30 and TRBJ1-2; weak D call: TRBD1 (6 bases). The CDR3 runs 14 residues. V was cut by 0 bases and J by 5 bases, with 13 bases left in between. Germline V gives CDR1 GTSNPN, CDR2 SVGIG (reference sequence). CDR3 protein: CAWSVQGFRYGYTF. CDR3 DNA sequence: TGTGCCTGGAGTGTTCAGGGGTTTAGGTATGGCTACACCTTC.

This clone was seen a few times. V and J are TRBV19 and TRBJ1-6; D might be TRBD1 (6 bases). Germline loops: CDR1 LNHDA, CDR2 SQIVND (reference sequence). This CDR3 is 15 amino acids long. The V and J ends lost 6 bases and 2 bases respectively, with 11 bases between them. In DNA, the CDR3 is TGTGCCAGTAGCGAAGGGGGTGCCTATAATTCACCCCTCCACTTT. Translating gives CASSEGGAYNSPLHF.